The rows below give T cell receptor beta chains drawn from one sample of a study of early T cells in non-severe SARS-CoV-2 infection. TCRdb re-called the 5' RACE reads through MiXCR, storing one row per CDR3 protein. The sample carries approximately 70,000 distinct CDR3 sequences, roughly an eighth recorded once. The specimen was whole blood, collected at baseline. These receptors were taken from an adult who was a healthcare worker with PCR-confirmed SARS-CoV-2 infection or an uninfected control (not recorded which). Both conserved end residues are part of each CDR3. D genes are given only for firm matches. Only part of the rows carry a size: once, few, many, or a class if the clone is expanded.

clone_size d_call j_call v_call cdr3_nt cdr3_aa
many - TRBJ1-6 TRBV5-8 TGTGCCAGCAGCTATGGGACACCTCGAGGATCACCCCTCCACTTT CASSYGTPRGSPLHF
many TRBD2 TRBJ2-7 TRBV7-6 TGTGCCAGCAGCCCAACCAGCGGGAGTCTTCCGGTGTACTTC CASSPTSGSLPVYF
many - TRBJ2-1 TRBV5-1 TGCGCCAGCACCCGGTCGGGGGCCGCGGAGAATGAGCAGTTCTTC CASTRSGAAENEQFF
- - TRBJ2-3 TRBV4-1 TGCGCCAGCAGCCAAGATATGACAGATACGCAGTATTTT CASSQDMTDTQYF
- TRBD1 TRBJ1-1 TRBV20-1 TGCAGTGCTTCCAAGTTCGACAGGGGCACTGAAGCTTTCTTT CSASKFDRGTEAFF
many - TRBJ1-1 TRBV7-8 TGTGCCAGCGGCGGGGGGCAGGGGAACACTGAAGCTTTCTTT CASGGGQGNTEAFF
- - TRBJ1-4 TRBV2 TGTGCCAGCAGTGAGCACGAAGGGGGTGAAAAACTGTTTTTT CASSEHEGGEKLFF
many - TRBJ1-3 TRBV6-1 TGTGCCAGCAGCCTGGGACATTTCTCTGGAAACACCATATATTTT CASSLGHFSGNTIYF
few - TRBJ2-1 TRBV7-3 TGTGCCAGCAGCTTAAGGGTGGGGCCCTACAATGAGCAGTTCTTC CASSLRVGPYNEQFF
few TRBD1 TRBJ2-2 TRBV19 TGTGCCAGTAGTGCAAGTGGACAGGGCGGCACCGGGGAGCTGTTTTTT CASSASGQGGTGELFF
- TRBD1 TRBJ1-4 TRBV6-2/TRBV6-3 TGTGCCAGCAGTCTCCCGGACAGGGGGAATGAAAAACTGTTTTTT CASSLPDRGNEKLFF
- TRBD2 TRBJ2-1 TRBV7-3 TGTGCCAGCAGCCTTAGCGGGAGCCCCTACAATGAGCAGTTCTTC CASSLSGSPYNEQFF
many - TRBJ1-3 TRBV6-6 TGTGCCAGCAGACGCTCACAGGGCCCCTCTGGAAACACCATATATTTT CASRRSQGPSGNTIYF
few - TRBJ2-3 TRBV19 TGTGCCAGTAGGGTGGGGGGCCCCACAGATACGCAGTATTTT CASRVGGPTDTQYF
few - TRBJ1-1 TRBV18 TGTGCCAGCTCACTAACAAAGAACACTGAAGCTTTCTTT CASSLTKNTEAFF
few TRBD2 TRBJ2-5 TRBV5-8 TGTGCCAGCAGCTTGTCGGGGGGGTTGTACCAAGAGACCCAGTACTTC CASSLSGGLYQETQYF
many TRBD2 TRBJ2-7 TRBV6-2/TRBV6-3 TGTGCCAGCAGTTACGCCGGGGGGGAGCAGTACTTC CASSYAGGEQYF
many - TRBJ2-3 TRBV11-2 TGTGCCAGCAGCGTTATAGATACGCAGTATTTT CASSVIDTQYF
- TRBD2 TRBJ2-3 TRBV20-1 TGCAGTGCTAGAGACCGGGGGGGCGGCACAGATACGCAGTATTTT CSARDRGGGTDTQYF
few - TRBJ2-5 TRBV5-1 TGCGCCAGCAGCTCTTCTAGGAATTCTATGGAGACCCAGTACTTC CASSSSRNSMETQYF
few - TRBJ1-1 TRBV20-1 TGCAGTGCTAGAAACAGAAAGAACACTGAAGCTTTCTTT CSARNRKNTEAFF
- - TRBJ1-3 TRBV7-9 TGTGCCAGCACGTTGACAGGACGTAACACCATATATTTT CASTLTGRNTIYF
- - TRBJ2-1 TRBV11-3 TGTGCCAGCAGCACCCGGAGGGCGGCTGAGCAGTTCTTC CASSTRRAAEQFF
many - TRBJ1-1 TRBV20-1 TGCAGTGCTTACAGGGAAAAAACGAACACTGAAGCTTTCTTT CSAYREKTNTEAFF
few - TRBJ1-5 TRBV7-2 TGTGCCAGCAGCTTAGGACAGGCAGTAGGCAATCAGCCCCAGCATTTT CASSLGQAVGNQPQHF
few - TRBJ2-2 TRBV19 TGTGCCAGTAGCCAAGTAGCGTTACGGACCGGGGAGCTGTTTTTT CASSQVALRTGELFF
- TRBD1 TRBJ1-4 TRBV29-1 TGCAGCGTGGGACTGGGACAGGGGAATGAAAAACTGTTTTTT CSVGLGQGNEKLFF
few - TRBJ2-3 TRBV29-1 TGCAGCGTTGCCCAGAGACTCACAGATACGCAGTATTTT CSVAQRLTDTQYF
many - TRBJ1-4 TRBV4-1 TGCGCCAGCAGCCTTCAGGGTTGGGCGAATGAAAAACTGTTTTTT CASSLQGWANEKLFF
- - TRBJ2-1 TRBV21-1 TGTGCCAGCAGCACCATGATCCCGCTCAGGCAGTTCTTC CASSTMIPLRQFF
- - TRBJ1-4 TRBV4-1 TGCGCCAGCAGCCAAGCAGGGATGGAAGGTGAAAAACTGTTTTTT CASSQAGMEGEKLFF
- TRBD1 TRBJ2-3 TRBV2 TGTGCCTGGACAGGGATCACAGATACGCAGTATTTT CAWTGITDTQYF
- TRBD1 TRBJ1-1 TRBV20-1 TGCAGGGGGGGACAGGGGCGACTTGATAAAGCTTTCTTT CRGGQGRLDKAFF
- - TRBJ2-5 TRBV29-1 TGCAGCGGAGCAATCACAGAGACCCAGTACTTC CSGAITETQYF
- - TRBJ1-1 TRBV7-2 TGTGCCAGCAGCTTAGCGAGGGCCGGTCGGACTGAAGCTTTCTTT CASSLARAGRTEAFF
few TRBD2 TRBJ2-2 TRBV12-3/TRBV12-4 TGTGCCAGCAGCGGACTAGCGGGGCATTCTATTACCGGGGAGCTGTTTTTT CASSGLAGHSITGELFF
- TRBD1 TRBJ2-3 TRBV11-3 TGTGCCAGCAGCTTATCACAGGGGTTCACAGATACGCAGTATTTT CASSLSQGFTDTQYF
- - TRBJ2-2 TRBV7-3 TGTGCCAGCAGCTTAAAGGCCACCGGGGAGCTGTTTTTT CASSLKATGELFF
- - TRBJ1-2 TRBV7-2 TGTGCCAGCAGCTTAGCGTCGCAGGCCGGGAATGGCTACACCTTC CASSLASQAGNGYTF
- - TRBJ2-1 TRBV18 TGTGCCAGCTCACCACCGGGTGTACGTGTATTAGGTGAGCAGTTCTTC CASSPPGVRVLGEQFF
many TRBD1 TRBJ2-6 TRBV5-1 TGCGCCAGCAGCCCCGGACAGGGCCACTCTGGGGCCAACGTCCTGACTTTC CASSPGQGHSGANVLTF
- - TRBJ2-6 TRBV27 TGTGCCAGCAGTTTCGGGCGCTCTGGGGCCAACGTCCTGACTTTC CASSFGRSGANVLTF
- - TRBJ2-7 TRBV7-6 TGTGCCAGCAGCTTAGGGAGCGCCAGCTCCTACGAGCAGTACTTC CASSLGSASSYEQYF
- - TRBJ1-2 TRBV7-2 TGTGCCAGCAGCTCGTGGGGTGCTGGCTACACCTTC CASSSWGAGYTF
few - TRBJ2-5 TRBV5-1 TGCGCCAGCAGCTTGGAAGGCCAAGAGACCCAGTACTTC CASSLEGQETQYF
few TRBD1 TRBJ2-1 TRBV6-1 TGTGCCAGCAGTCGCCTGACAGGGGGCGGCGGGAATGAGCAGTTCTTC CASSRLTGGGGNEQFF
few TRBD1 TRBJ1-1 TRBV20-1 TGCAGTGCTAGAGAGGCAGGGGGACGCCCTGAAGCTTTCTTT CSAREAGGRPEAFF
- - TRBJ1-1 TRBV12-3/TRBV12-4 TGTGCCAGCAGTGTGGACGGGGCAAACACTGAAGCTTTCTTT CASSVDGANTEAFF